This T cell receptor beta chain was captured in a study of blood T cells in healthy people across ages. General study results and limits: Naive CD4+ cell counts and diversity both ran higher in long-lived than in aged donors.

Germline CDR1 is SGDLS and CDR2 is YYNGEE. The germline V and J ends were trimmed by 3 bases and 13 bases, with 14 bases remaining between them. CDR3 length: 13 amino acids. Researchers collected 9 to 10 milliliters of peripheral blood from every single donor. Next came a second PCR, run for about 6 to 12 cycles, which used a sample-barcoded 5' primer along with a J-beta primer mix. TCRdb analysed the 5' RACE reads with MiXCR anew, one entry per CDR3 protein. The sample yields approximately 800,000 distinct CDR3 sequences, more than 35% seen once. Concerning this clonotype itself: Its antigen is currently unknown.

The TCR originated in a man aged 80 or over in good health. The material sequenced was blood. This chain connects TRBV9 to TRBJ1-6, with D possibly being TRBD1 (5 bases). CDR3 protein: CASSGRGSHPLHF. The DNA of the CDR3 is TGTGCCAGCAGCGGCCGGGGCAGCCACCCCCTCCACTTT.